This T cell receptor beta chain is from a study of cytomegalovirus exposure and HLA in healthy donors. Overall study: According to later analysis, the same platform produced the approximately 120 validation and several hundred first-cohort repertoires.

The CDR3 consists of 18 residues. J lost 0 bases, V lost 1 base, and 5 bases had no gene match. Germline V gene sequence: CDR1 MGHRA, CDR2 YSYEKL. The donors were part of the validation cohort, which consisted of more than 90 subjects and was separate from the first cohort of around 620 subjects. Measured with immunoSEQ multiplex PCR; TCRdb has only the in-frame clones, and not every one. The table shows 200,000 or so clones, with about nine tenths occurring only once. This receptor was obtained from a woman between 18 and 29 years old in good health and CMV-seropositive. Sequencing was carried out using PBMCs. The chain links TRBV4-1 to TRBJ2-3; 12 bases map to TRBD2. For the CDR3, the DNA is TGCGCCAGCAGCCAAGTAACTAGCGGGAGGAGGAGCACAGATACGCAGTATTTT. Protein product: CASSQVTSGRRSTDTQYF.